Sequencing of this T cell receptor (beta chain) was carried out in a study of CD4+ T cells in melanoma. Study-level points and caveats: Diverse differentiation states were reported for melanoma neoantigen-specific CD4+ T cells.

The repertoire was sequenced with immunoSEQ multiplex PCR; TCRdb's copy has only in-frame clones and lacks some. The sample records approximately 110,000 clones, approximately 92% being singletons. V was shortened by 1 base and J by 2 bases, with 8 bases between the two germline ends. Germline loops: CDR1 SEHNR, CDR2 FQNEAQ (reference sequence). The CDR3 is 15 residues long. Comments on this clone: What it recognizes is unknown.

Specimen: peripheral blood. The chain carries TRBV7-9 and TRBJ1-4; D is ambiguous. This clonotype originated in a human donor with melanoma. The CDR3, as DNA: TGTGCCAGCAGCTTAGGGGTGTTGACTAATGAAAAACTGTTTTTT. This sequence encodes CASSLGVLTNEKLFF.